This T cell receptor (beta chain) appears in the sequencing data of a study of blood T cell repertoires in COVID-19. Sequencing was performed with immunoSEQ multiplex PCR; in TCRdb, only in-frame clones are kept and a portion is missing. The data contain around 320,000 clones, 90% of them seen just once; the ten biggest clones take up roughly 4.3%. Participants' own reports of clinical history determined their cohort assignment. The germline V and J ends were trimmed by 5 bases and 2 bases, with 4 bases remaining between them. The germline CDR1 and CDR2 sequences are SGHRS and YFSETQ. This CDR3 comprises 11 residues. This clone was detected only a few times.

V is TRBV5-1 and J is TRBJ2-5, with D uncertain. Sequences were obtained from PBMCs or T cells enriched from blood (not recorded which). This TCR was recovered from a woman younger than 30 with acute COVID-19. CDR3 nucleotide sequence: TGCGCCAGCAGGGCACAAGAGACCCAGTACTTC. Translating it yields CASRAQETQYF.